This T cell receptor beta chain was obtained from a study of shared clonotypes between healthy human individuals. Turning to the study itself: A couple of women and a few men aged 18 to 49 made up the donors. The plates for each donor numbered three CD4 naive, three CD4 memory, two CD8 naive and one CD8 memory.

Profiling relied on immunoSEQ multiplex PCR, and the TCRdb table lists in-frame clones only, not all of them. The sample lists 170,000 or so clones, roughly 70% seen once, with roughly 10% in the top ten. All of the donors resided in Nashville, Tennessee, and each was a Caucasian adult. CDR1 and CDR2 from the germline V gene are SGHRS and YFSETQ. The V end lost 4 bases, the J end lost 4 bases, and 14 bases lay between the germline ends. The CDR3 contains 15 residues. The V gene is TRBV5-1, the J gene TRBJ1-4, with D possibly TRBD1 on 5 matching bases. The receptor was derived from a man aged 25-45 years in good health. Source material: memory CD4+ T cells sorted from blood. The subset denotes: CD45RA-negative fraction. The CDR3 region is CASSQYGTHNEKLFF. CDR3 bases: TGCGCCAGCAGCCAGTATGGGACCCATAATGAAAAACTGTTTTTT.